This is a list of T cell receptor beta chains from one sample in a study of cytotoxic CD8 clonotypes in ibrutinib-treated CLL. Measured with immunoSEQ multiplex PCR; TCRdb has only the in-frame clones, and not every one. The sample includes about 86,000 clones, around 84% seen only once; the top ten take around 5%. The sample consisted of PBMCs, taken before ibrutinib treatment. These receptors all come from a human donor with chronic lymphocytic leukemia. Each CDR3 is given with its conserved first and last residue. The D gene is left open where the match is weak. Rows may omit the clone size; those that give it use once, few, many or a size class.

CDR3nt,CDR3aa,j_gene,v_gene,len,abundance,d_gene
TGTGCCAGCAGCCAAGATTCTAGCGGGAGTCAAGAGACCCAGTACTTC,CASSQDSSGSQETQYF,TRBJ2-5,TRBV4-2,16,-,TRBD2
TGTGCCAGCAGTGAACAACGCAGGGTTTTGAACACTGAAGCTTTCTTT,CASSEQRRVLNTEAFF,TRBJ1-1,TRBV6-1,16,-,-
TGTGCCAGCAGCTTGGTAGGGGAAACCTCGACTAATGAAAAACTGTTTTTT,CASSLVGETSTNEKLFF,TRBJ1-4,TRBV5-6,17,-,-
TGTGCCAGCACCCCCCTGGACCGGGGGGACTATGGCTACACCTTC,CASTPLDRGDYGYTF,TRBJ1-2,TRBV28,15,-,-
TGTGCCAGCAGCTTACACAGGAATCAGCCCCAGCATTTT,CASSLHRNQPQHF,TRBJ1-5,TRBV7-3,13,-,-
TGTGCCAGCAGCCCCAACAGGGGGATTGGAAACACCATATATTTT,CASSPNRGIGNTIYF,TRBJ1-3,TRBV2,15,-,TRBD1
TGCGCCAGCAGCTTGGAGACACAGAACACCGGGGAGCTGTTTTTT,CASSLETQNTGELFF,TRBJ2-2,TRBV5-1,15,medium-sized,-
TGCAGTGGGGCGACAGGCAATGAAAAACTGTTTTTT,CSGATGNEKLFF,TRBJ1-4,TRBV29-1,12,-,-
TGTGCCAGCAGTGACCAGCCCGGGGGGGTCGGGCAGTTCTTC,CASSDQPGGVGQFF,TRBJ2-1,TRBV6-4,14,-,TRBD2
TGCGCCAGCAGCCAAGCCTCGGATGGCTACACCTTC,CASSQASDGYTF,TRBJ1-2,TRBV4-1,12,few,-
TGTGCCAGCAGTGAACCCCCGACCTACGAGCAGTACTTC,CASSEPPTYEQYF,TRBJ2-7,TRBV6-1,13,-,-
TGTGCCATCAGGGACCGAGTTGAGCAGTACTTC,CAIRDRVEQYF,TRBJ2-7,TRBV10-3,11,-,-
TGTGCCAGCATGATAGGGGACATTCTAGGCGATACGCAGTATTTT,CASMIGDILGDTQYF,TRBJ2-3,TRBV28,15,-,-
TGTGCCAGCAGTCAAAAACGAGGGGATTATCAGCCCCAGCATTTT,CASSQKRGDYQPQHF,TRBJ1-5,TRBV27,15,-,-
TGCGCCAGCAGCGTACAGGGAGGAGATGGCTACACCTTC,CASSVQGGDGYTF,TRBJ1-2,TRBV5-1,13,-,-
TGTGCCAGCAGCGTAGCTTGGGTCGACGGGGAGCTGTTTTTT,CASSVAWVDGELFF,TRBJ2-2,TRBV9,14,once,-
TGTGCCAGCAGCTTAGTCGGGGACACACGTGAAGCTTTCTTT,CASSLVGDTREAFF,TRBJ1-1,TRBV7-8,14,-,-
TGCGCCAGCAGCCCCGGTGGGACCGACTCTGGAAACACCATATATTTT,CASSPGGTDSGNTIYF,TRBJ1-3,TRBV5-1,16,few,-
TGTGCCAGCAGCTTAAGAGGTGGAATTGTCTCCTACAATGAGCAGTTCTTC,CASSLRGGIVSYNEQFF,TRBJ2-1,TRBV7-3,17,-,-
TGTGCCAGCAGCCCGTTTTTTGGACAGGGTCAAGAGACCCAGTACTTC,CASSPFFGQGQETQYF,TRBJ2-5,TRBV11-2,16,-,TRBD1
TGTGCCAGCAGCTTCAGGGGCACCGGGGAGCTGTTTTTT,CASSFRGTGELFF,TRBJ2-2,TRBV7-6,13,-,-
TGTGCCAGCAGTTTATATAAAGGAACCGACAATGAGCAGTTCTTC,CASSLYKGTDNEQFF,TRBJ2-1,TRBV28,15,-,-
TGTGCCAGCAGCCCTCGGTTGGGGAGGGACTATGGCTACACCTTC,CASSPRLGRDYGYTF,TRBJ1-2,TRBV6-5,15,-,-
TGTGCCAGCTCAGTTAGCGAGGGCACAGATACGCAGTATTTT,CASSVSEGTDTQYF,TRBJ2-3,TRBV18,14,-,-
TGTGCCAGCAGCTTGGCCGGGGGGCTTGGAGGGTTTGGCAATCAGCCCCAGCATTTT,CASSLAGGLGGFGNQPQHF,TRBJ1-5,TRBV5-6,19,few,-
TGTGCCACCCAACGAACCAGCGGGAACTACAATGAGCAGTTCTTC,CATQRTSGNYNEQFF,TRBJ2-1,TRBV7-6,15,few,TRBD2
TGTGCCAGCAGCCACGACAGGGCCCGAGGCGATCAGCCCCAGCATTTT,CASSHDRARGDQPQHF,TRBJ1-5,TRBV7-9,16,-,TRBD1
TGTGCCATCAGTGGGTCCCTCGGAGGTACAGAGACCCAGTACTTC,CAISGSLGGTETQYF,TRBJ2-5,TRBV10-3,15,-,-
TGTGCCAGTAGTAAAAATAGCGGGAGTGACGAGCAGTACTTC,CASSKNSGSDEQYF,TRBJ2-7,TRBV19,14,-,TRBD2
TGTGCCAGCAGCCACCCGGACAGATATGGCTACACCTTC,CASSHPDRYGYTF,TRBJ1-2,TRBV5-4,13,once,-
TGTGCCAGCAGTGAAGGGGGACAGGCTTACTACACAGATACGCAGTATTTT,CASSEGGQAYYTDTQYF,TRBJ2-3,TRBV25-1,17,-,TRBD1
TGCGCCAGCAGCTCGGGACAGCCGGGGTCGGCCCAGCATTTT,CASSSGQPGSAQHF,TRBJ1-5,TRBV5-1,14,-,TRBD1
TGTGCCAGCAGTGACGCGGACAGGGGGCAGGTTAAAACTGAAGCTTTCTTT,CASSDADRGQVKTEAFF,TRBJ1-1,TRBV2,17,-,TRBD1
TGTGCCAGTAGTATCGCGACAGGGGCCGATGAAAAACTGTTTTTT,CASSIATGADEKLFF,TRBJ1-4,TRBV19,15,-,TRBD1
TGTGCCAGCAAAGAAGTAGCGGGGAACAATGAGCAGTTCTTC,CASKEVAGNNEQFF,TRBJ2-1,TRBV7-3,14,-,TRBD2
TGTGCCAGCAGTCTCCTCGGAGGCGAGCAGTACTTC,CASSLLGGEQYF,TRBJ2-7,TRBV28,12,-,-
TGTGCCAGCAAATGGACAGGCGAAACCTACGAGCAGTACTTC,CASKWTGETYEQYF,TRBJ2-7,TRBV6-5,14,-,TRBD1
TGCGCCAGCAGCCCCAGCCCCCCAGATAGCTACGAGCAGTACTTC,CASSPSPPDSYEQYF,TRBJ2-7,TRBV5-1,15,few,-
TGTGCCATCAGAGCAGGAACAGGGGGCGGGACTGAAGCTTTCTTT,CAIRAGTGGGTEAFF,TRBJ1-1,TRBV10-3,15,once,TRBD1
TGTGCCAGCAGCTTAGGGGTCAATCAGCCCCAGCATTTT,CASSLGVNQPQHF,TRBJ1-5,TRBV7-9,13,-,-
TGTGCCAGCAGTGGGGAGCGGGGCACAGATACGCAGTATTTT,CASSGERGTDTQYF,TRBJ2-3,TRBV27,14,-,-
TGTGCCAGCCCCCTACAGTATAATCCTATGAACACTGAAGCTTTCTTT,CASPLQYNPMNTEAFF,TRBJ1-1,TRBV25-1,16,few,-
TGTGCCAGTAGTTTCAGGGGGGATACGCAGTATTTT,CASSFRGDTQYF,TRBJ2-3,TRBV19,12,-,TRBD1
TGTTCCTCAGCATCCTTGTCTGGGGCGGACTATGGCTACACCTTC,CSSASLSGADYGYTF,TRBJ1-2,TRBV9,15,once,-
TGTGCCTGGAGTGCAGGGGTCGAGACCCAGTACTTC,CAWSAGVETQYF,TRBJ2-5,TRBV30,12,-,-
TGTGCCAGCAGTCTGAGGACCTCAGAGCAGTTCTTC,CASSLRTSEQFF,TRBJ2-1,TRBV28,12,-,-
TGTGCCAGCAGCTTAATGCCCCCCCTTTACTCTGCAACTAATGAAAAACTGTTTTTT,CASSLMPPLYSATNEKLFF,TRBJ1-4,TRBV7-3,19,-,-
TGTGCCAGCAGCTTAGGAGGGGATCGAGGGACTGAAGCTTTCTTT,CASSLGGDRGTEAFF,TRBJ1-1,TRBV7-8,15,-,-
TGTGCCAGCAGGTTGACTGGCTACAATGAGCAGTTCTTC,CASRLTGYNEQFF,TRBJ2-1,TRBV11-2,13,-,-
TGTGCCAGCAGTTTAAGCGGACTAGCGGGATACACAGATACGCAGTATTTT,CASSLSGLAGYTDTQYF,TRBJ2-3,TRBV28,17,-,TRBD2
TGTGCCAGCAGTGGAGTACAGGGCGGTGGAAACACCATATATTTT,CASSGVQGGGNTIYF,TRBJ1-3,TRBV6-1,15,-,-
TGTGCCAGCAGTTACGGACAGATATACGAGCAGTACTTC,CASSYGQIYEQYF,TRBJ2-7,TRBV6-5,13,-,-
TGTGCCAGCAGTTACCGGGACAGGGCAGATACGCAGTATTTT,CASSYRDRADTQYF,TRBJ2-3,TRBV6-5,14,-,TRBD1
TGTGCCAGCTACGACAGTCGATCCTACGAGCAGTACTTC,CASYDSRSYEQYF,TRBJ2-7,TRBV28,13,-,-
TGTGCCAGCAGTTACGGGGTGAGCTCTGGAAACACCATATATTTT,CASSYGVSSGNTIYF,TRBJ1-3,TRBV6-6,15,once,-